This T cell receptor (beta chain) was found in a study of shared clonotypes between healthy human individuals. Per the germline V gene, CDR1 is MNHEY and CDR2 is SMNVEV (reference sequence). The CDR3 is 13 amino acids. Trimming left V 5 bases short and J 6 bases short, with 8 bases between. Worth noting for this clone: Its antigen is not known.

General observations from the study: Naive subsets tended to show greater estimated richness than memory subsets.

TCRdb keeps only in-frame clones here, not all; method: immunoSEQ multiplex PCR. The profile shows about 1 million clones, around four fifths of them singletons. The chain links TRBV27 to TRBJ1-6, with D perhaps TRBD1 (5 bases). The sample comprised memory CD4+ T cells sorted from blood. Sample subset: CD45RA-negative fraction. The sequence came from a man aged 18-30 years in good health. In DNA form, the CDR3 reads TGTGCCAGCAGTGGGACCCCTAATTCACCCCTCCACTTT. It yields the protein CASSGTPNSPLHF.